Below are 17 T cell receptor beta chains sequenced from a single sample in a study of shared clonotypes between healthy human individuals. Libraries were prepared by immunoSEQ multiplex PCR; TCRdb keeps only in-frame clonotypes and omits some of them. The repertoire holds about 980,000 clones, with about three quarters as singletons. The sample comprised memory CD4+ T cells sorted from blood. Described subset: CD45RA-negative fraction. These receptors originate from a man between 18 and 35 years old in good health.

This clone was observed at least ten times. V usage is TRBV28 and J usage is TRBJ1-6; 11 nucleotides line up with TRBD1. V lost 6 bases and J lost 6; bases outside the gene matches: 4. Germline lookup yields CDR1 MDHEN and CDR2 SYDVKM. The CDR3 length is 15 residues. CDR3 DNA: TGTGCCAGCAGCCGCGGGACAGGGGGTAATTCACCCCTCCACTTT. Amino acid sequence: CASSRGTGGNSPLHF.

V gene TRBV29-1 combines with J gene TRBJ2-3, with a weak D call TRBD2 (6 bases). Looked up from germline, CDR1 is SQVTM and CDR2 is ANQGSEA. Trimming left V 3 bases short and J 10 bases short, with 17 bases between. The CDR3 length is 13 residues. The DNA of the CDR3 is TGCAGCGTTGATCGGGGAGGAGGGACGGCGCAGTATTTT. Its translation: CSVDRGGGTAQYF.

DNA for the CDR3: TGCGCCAGCAGCTCCTTCGGTAGCGACCTCCAAGAGACCCAGTACTTC. Translated: CASSSFGSDLQETQYF. The chain is built from TRBV5-1 and TRBJ2-5; TRBD2 might be the D (5 bases). The germline V gene encodes CDR1 SGHRS and CDR2 YFSETQ. The CDR3 is 16 residues long. The V end was cut by 3 bases, the J end by 1 base, with 16 bases between.

Note on this clone: Only one base separates this from a far larger clonotype, so it likely reflects a read error. Other DNA sequences in this sample translate to the same CDR3. CDR3 residues: CASSLRGTEAFF. CDR3 sequence (DNA): TGTGCCAGCAGCCTCAGGGGGACTGAAGCTTTCTTT. This sequence joins TRBV6-5 and TRBJ1-1, with 7 positions matching TRBD1. With V trimmed by 6 bases and J by 5 bases, 3 bases remained unmatched. The CDR3 loop spans 12 amino acids. In germline, CDR1 is MNHEY, CDR2 SVGAGI.

This clone has a handful of counts. J is TRBJ2-2 and V is TRBV4-2; a possible D gene is TRBD2 (6 bases). Trimming shortened V by 1 base and J by 0 bases, and 6 bases separated the two germline ends. The CDR3 has 15 residues. Germline V gene data show CDR1 as LGHNA and CDR2 as YNFKEQ. CDR3 protein: CASSQGLANTGELFF. The CDR3 DNA sequence: TGTGCCAGCAGCCAAGGACTAGCGAACACCGGGGAGCTGTTTTTT.

This chain connects TRBV28 to TRBJ2-3, with D possibly matching TRBD1 (5 bases). From germline, CDR1 is MDHEN and CDR2 SYDVKM. The CDR3 is 15 amino acids. V was clipped by 5 bases and J by 0 bases, with 12 bases between them. The CDR3 loop reads CASSPQDPSTDTQYF. The CDR3 DNA reads TGTGCCAGCAGTCCACAGGACCCTAGCACAGATACGCAGTATTTT.

The gene calls are TRBV10-3 and TRBJ1-5, with 7 bases identical to TRBD1. CDR1 is ENHRY, CDR2 SYGVKD, per germline. The CDR3 covers 14 residues. With 6 bases clipped from V and 3 bases from J, the junction kept 5 bases outside the gene matches. The CDR3 protein is CAISPGQINQPQHF. The CDR3 DNA sequence: TGTGCCATCAGCCCGGGACAGATCAATCAGCCCCAGCATTTT.

This sequence joins TRBV11-2 and TRBJ2-5; 7 nucleotides agree with TRBD2. Germline assignment: CDR1 SGHAT and CDR2 FQNNGV. The V and J ends lost 8 bases and 2 bases, in that order; junction bases with no gene match: 8. This CDR3 is 14 amino acids long. CDR3 protein: CASGVPGRQETQYF. CDR3 nucleotide sequence: TGTGCCAGCGGCGTCCCCGGGAGGCAAGAGACCCAGTACTTC. Variable domain in full (rest from reference TRBV11-2 and TRBJ2-5): EAGVAQSPRYKIIEKRQSVAFWCNPISGHATLYWYQQILGQGPKLLIQFQNNGVVDDSQLPKDRFSAERLKGVDSTLKIQPAKLEDSAVYLCASGVPGRQETQYFGPGTRLLVL.

The chain employs TRBV6-5 and TRBJ1-1, with a weak D call TRBD1 (5 bases). This CDR3 contains 13 residues. Germline V lookup: CDR1 MNHEY, CDR2 SVGAGI. V lost 2 bases, J lost 3 bases, and 7 bases lay in between. The chain's CDR3 is CASSYRGDTEAFF. DNA of the CDR3: TGTGCCAGCAGTTACAGAGGGGACACTGAAGCTTTCTTT.

This clone was observed a single time. The chain couples TRBV30 to TRBJ2-3, with 10 bases aligning to TRBD2. The CDR3 has 14 residues. Germline CDR1 and CDR2: GTSNPN and SVGIG (reference sequence). DNA of the CDR3: TGTGCGATGGGGCTAGCGGGAGGCACAGATACGCAGTATTTT. It translates to CAMGLAGGTDTQYF.

As DNA, the CDR3 is TGTGCCTGGAGTACGACCGGTGGCTCCTCTCTCGGGTACTTC. It codes for CAWSTTGGSSLGYF. The chain has TRBV30 and TRBJ2-7, with D unresolved. This CDR3 has 14 amino acids. The germline gives CDR1 GTSNPN, CDR2 SVGIG (reference sequence). V was cut by 2 bases and J by 12 bases, with 23 bases left in between.

The chain carries TRBV4-2 and TRBJ2-1, with 7 bases that match TRBD2. The CDR3 runs 16 residues. The junction had 4 bases not matched to a gene; V was cut back by 0 bases and J by 2 bases. Per germline, CDR1 LGHNA and CDR2 YNFKEQ. CDR3 sequence: CASSQDLADTYNEQFF. CDR3 in DNA: TGTGCCAGCAGCCAAGATCTAGCGGACACCTACAATGAGCAGTTCTTC.

CDR3 nucleotide sequence: TGTGCCAGCAGTTCTATACGAGATACGCAGTATTTT. Amino acid sequence: CASSSIRDTQYF. The gene calls are TRBV28 and TRBJ2-3; D not certain. V was pared by 4 bases and J by 5 bases, with 7 bases between. Germline-derived CDR1 and CDR2 are MDHEN and SYDVKM. This CDR3 has 12 residues. The variable domain in full, with the rest retrieved from reference TRBV28 and TRBJ2-3, is DVKVTQSSRYLVKRTGEKVFLECVQDMDHENMFWYRQDPGLGLRLIYFSYDVKMKEKGDIPEGYSVSREKKERFSLILESASTNQTSMYLCASSSIRDTQYFGPGTRLTVL.

The J gene is TRBJ1-1, the V gene TRBV30; D is perhaps TRBD1 (6 bases). Germline-derived CDR1 and CDR2 are GTSNPN and SVGIG (reference sequence). This CDR3 has 12 amino acids. The V end was cut by 5 bases, the J end by 2 bases, with 9 bases between. The CDR3 DNA reads TGTGCCTGGTCAGGGACAAACACTGAAGCTTTCTTT. It is translated as CAWSGTNTEAFF.

The chain has TRBV5-1 and TRBJ1-1; D gene unclear. The ends were cut back, 0 bases at V and 4 bases at J, with 16 bases in the middle. There are 16 residues in the CDR3. Germline CDR1 and CDR2: SGHRS and YFSETQ. The CDR3 loop is CASSLAGPGRGTEAFF. The CDR3 bases are TGCGCCAGCAGCTTGGCCGGACCCGGACGTGGCACTGAAGCTTTCTTT. Together with reference TRBV5-1 and TRBJ1-1, the CDR3 gives the full variable domain: KAGVTQTPRYLIKTRGQQVTLSCSPISGHRSVSWYQQTPGQGLQFLFEYFSETQRNKGNFPGRFSGRQFSNSRSEMNVSTLELGDSALYLCASSLAGPGRGTEAFFGQGTRLTVV.

A remark on this clone: A read error may account for a junction end that differs from germline. CDR3 in amino acids: CAGGDRGNTIYF. The CDR3 nucleotides are TGCGCCGGAGGGGACAGGGGAAACACCATATATTTT. The chain uses TRBV30 and TRBJ1-3, with 8 nucleotides matching TRBD1. Germline V gives CDR1 GTSNPN, CDR2 SVGIG (reference sequence). The CDR3 extends over 12 amino acids.

The rearrangement links TRBV29-1 to TRBJ2-5, with no clear D. The J call is in doubt because the DNA end fits TRBJ2-7 better. The CDR3 loop spans 13 amino acids. Germline CDR1 is SQVTM and CDR2 is ANQGSEA. CDR3 coding DNA: TGCAGCGTTAGGACGGCGAACTCCTACGAGCAGTACTTC. This encodes CSVRTANSYEQYF.